This T cell receptor beta chain emerged from a study of yellow fever vaccine responses in identical twins. From the RT-PCR reads, TCRdb called clonotypes with MiXCR, one entry per CDR3 protein. The sample contains around 7,200 distinct CDR3 sequences, more than 70% of which appear only once. Study results and caveats: It has been reported that, in twins, the vaccine T cell response seemed partly convergent and partly personalized.

This CDR3 is 13 amino acids long. V lost 1 base and J lost 7, with 13 bases in between. CDR1 is SQVTM and CDR2 is ANQGSEA in the germline V gene. This clonotype has only a few counts. Its antigen is unknown. This material consisted of T cells from blood (PBMCs), unsorted or a sorted subset (not recorded which), taken before or after yellow fever vaccination (not recorded which). The chain carries TRBV29-1 and TRBJ2-5; possibly TRBD1 for D (5 bases). The sequence came from a woman aged 18 to 35 who received the yellow fever vaccine. This CDR3 reads CSVEGGVDGTQYF. CDR3 nucleotides: TGCAGCGTTGAAGGGGGCGTAGATGGGACCCAGTACTTC. The full variable domain, rest sourced from reference TRBV29-1 and TRBJ2-5, is SAVISQKPSRDICQRGTSLTIQCQVDSQVTMMFWYRQQPGQSLTLIATANQGSEATYESGFVIDKFPISRPNLTFSTLTVSNMSPEDSSIYLCSVEGGVDGTQYFGPGTRLLVL.